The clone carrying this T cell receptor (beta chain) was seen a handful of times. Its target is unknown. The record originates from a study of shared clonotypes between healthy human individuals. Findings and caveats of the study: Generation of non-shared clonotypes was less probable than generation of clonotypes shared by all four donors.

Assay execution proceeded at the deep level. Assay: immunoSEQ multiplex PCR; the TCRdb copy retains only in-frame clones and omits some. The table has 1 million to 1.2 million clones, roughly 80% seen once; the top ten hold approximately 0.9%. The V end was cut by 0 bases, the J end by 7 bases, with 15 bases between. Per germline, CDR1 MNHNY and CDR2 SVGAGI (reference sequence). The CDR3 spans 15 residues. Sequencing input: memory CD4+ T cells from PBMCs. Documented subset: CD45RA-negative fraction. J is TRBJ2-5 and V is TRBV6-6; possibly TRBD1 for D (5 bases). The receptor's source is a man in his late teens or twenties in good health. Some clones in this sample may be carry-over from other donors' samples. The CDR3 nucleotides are TGTGCCAGCAGTTACTCGGCGGCATCCCAGGGGACCCAGTACTTC. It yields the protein CASSYSAASQGTQYF.